This T cell receptor (beta chain) was retrieved from a study of immune reconstitution after stem cell transplant in scleroderma (dated by TCRdb to about 2017). The library relied on RT-PCR. TCRdb names Illumina MiSeq as the instrument used. The public sequencing data were trimmed at Q25 with fastp and processed into clonotypes with MiXCR by TCRdb, which kept only in-frame beta chains. CDR3 protein duplicates are merged, each entry listing the most common genes and DNA. The sample contains around 4,000 distinct CDR3 sequences, roughly 5.8% of them found a single time. About 16% of the sample goes to the ten largest clones. The CDR3 spans 17 residues, from the cysteine through the phenylalanine. Just the 51-base CDR3 DNA is kept, in frame starting at base 1. V is cut by 4 bases and J by 7 bases, and the space between the germline ends is 25 bases. The germline V gene (reference sequence) yields LNHDA for CDR1 and SQIVND for CDR2.

This clonotype is categorized as medium-sized (0.01 to 0.1%). Its antigen is not yet known. No base-level quality is on record; no much larger clone is a single base apart. This clonotype was obtained from a female donor with systemic sclerosis. The material was obtained before or after autologous hematopoietic stem cell transplantation (not recorded which). The receptor chain draws on TRBV19 and TRBJ1-1; the D gene identity is not certain. The CDR3 has the sequence CASSTSSGSVGSREAFF. The DNA reads as follows: TGTGCCAGTAGTACCTCTTCAGGTAGCGTAGGTTCCCGTGAAGCTTTCTTT.